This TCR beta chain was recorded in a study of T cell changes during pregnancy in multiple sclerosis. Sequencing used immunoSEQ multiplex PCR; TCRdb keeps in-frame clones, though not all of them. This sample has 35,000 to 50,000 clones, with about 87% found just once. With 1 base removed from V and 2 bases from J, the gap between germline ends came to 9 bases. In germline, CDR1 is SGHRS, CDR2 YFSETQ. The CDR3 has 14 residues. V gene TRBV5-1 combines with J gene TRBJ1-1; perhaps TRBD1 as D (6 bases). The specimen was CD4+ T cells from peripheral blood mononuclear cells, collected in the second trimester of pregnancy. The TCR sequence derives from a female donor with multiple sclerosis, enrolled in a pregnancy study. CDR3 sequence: CASSLQGINTEAFF. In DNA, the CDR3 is TGCGCCAGCAGCTTGCAGGGGATTAACACTGAAGCTTTCTTT.